This TCR beta chain is from a study of OX40 agonist ivuxolimab in advanced cancers. Blood draws occurred at baseline, cycle 4 day 1, and cycle 7 day 1. The germline V gene encodes CDR1 MNHNY and CDR2 SVGAGI (reference sequence). V was clipped by 7 bases and J by 5 bases, with 17 bases between them. The CDR3 contains 14 residues. Libraries were prepared by immunoSEQ multiplex PCR; TCRdb keeps only in-frame clonotypes and omits some of them. Of about 68,000 clones listed, more than 75% are singletons. Sequencing used CD4+ or CD8+ T cells sorted from blood, obtained in a trial of the OX40 agonist ivuxolimab. This sequence originates from an adult with an advanced solid tumor such as melanoma, head and neck, liver or kidney cancer. The chain couples TRBV6-6 to TRBJ2-5; D perhaps matches TRBD1 (6 bases). The CDR3 DNA follows: TGTGCCAGCACCTCTTTGACAGGAAGGGAGACCCAGTACTTC. Translating it yields CASTSLTGRETQYF.